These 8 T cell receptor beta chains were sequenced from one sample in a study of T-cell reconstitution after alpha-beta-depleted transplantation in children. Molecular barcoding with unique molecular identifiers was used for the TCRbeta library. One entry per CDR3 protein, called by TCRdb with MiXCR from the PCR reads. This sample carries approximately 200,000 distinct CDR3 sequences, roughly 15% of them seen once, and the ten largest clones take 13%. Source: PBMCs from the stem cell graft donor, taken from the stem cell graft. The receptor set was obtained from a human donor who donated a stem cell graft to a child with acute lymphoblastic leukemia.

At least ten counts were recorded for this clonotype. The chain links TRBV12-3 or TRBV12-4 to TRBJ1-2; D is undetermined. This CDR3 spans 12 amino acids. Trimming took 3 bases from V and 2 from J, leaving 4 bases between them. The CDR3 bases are TGTGCCAGCAGTTTCCCGAACTATGGCTACACCTTC. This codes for CASSFPNYGYTF.

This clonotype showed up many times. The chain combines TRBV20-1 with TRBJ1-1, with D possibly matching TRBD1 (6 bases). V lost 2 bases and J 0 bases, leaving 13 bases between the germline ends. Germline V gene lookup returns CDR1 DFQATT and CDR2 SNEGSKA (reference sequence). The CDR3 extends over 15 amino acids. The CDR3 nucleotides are TGCAGTGCTAGACCCCAGCAGGGGATGAACACTGAAGCTTTCTTT. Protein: CSARPQQGMNTEAFF.

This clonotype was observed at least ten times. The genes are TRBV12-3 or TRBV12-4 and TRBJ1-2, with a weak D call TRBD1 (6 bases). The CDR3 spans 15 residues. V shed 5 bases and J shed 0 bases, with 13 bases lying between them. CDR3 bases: TGTGCCAGCAGTAAGGGGTGGACAGCTAACTATGGCTACACCTTC. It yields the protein CASSKGWTANYGYTF.

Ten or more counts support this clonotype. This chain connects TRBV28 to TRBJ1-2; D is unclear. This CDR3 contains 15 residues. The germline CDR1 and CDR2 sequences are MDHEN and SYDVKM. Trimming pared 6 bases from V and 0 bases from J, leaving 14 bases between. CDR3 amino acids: CASRTSGGPNYGYTF. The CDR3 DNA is TGTGCCAGCAGGACCTCAGGAGGACCTAACTATGGCTACACCTTC.

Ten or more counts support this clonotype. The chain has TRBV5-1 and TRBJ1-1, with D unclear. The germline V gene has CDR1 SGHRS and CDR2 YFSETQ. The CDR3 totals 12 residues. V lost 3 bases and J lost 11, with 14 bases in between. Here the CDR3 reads CASSYSGAGAFF. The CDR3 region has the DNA TGCGCCAGCAGCTACTCGGGTGCGGGGGCTTTCTTT.

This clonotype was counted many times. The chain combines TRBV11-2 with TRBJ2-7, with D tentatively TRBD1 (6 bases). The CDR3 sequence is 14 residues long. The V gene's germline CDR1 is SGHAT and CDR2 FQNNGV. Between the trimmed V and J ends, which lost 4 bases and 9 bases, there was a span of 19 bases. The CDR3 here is CASSSDRLGHGQYF. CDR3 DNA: TGTGCCAGCAGCTCGGACCGGCTGGGACACGGGCAGTACTTC.

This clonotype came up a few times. CDR3 DNA sequence: TGCAGTGCTAGTGGCTCGGGATCCTACAATGAGCAGTTCTTC. It codes for CSASGSGSYNEQFF. The genes are TRBV20-1 and TRBJ2-1; D possibly corresponds to TRBD2 (5 bases). Germline CDR1 reads DFQATT; CDR2 reads SNEGSKA (reference sequence). The CDR3 runs to 14 residues. The V end lost 3 bases, the J end lost 1 base, and 10 bases lay between the germline ends.

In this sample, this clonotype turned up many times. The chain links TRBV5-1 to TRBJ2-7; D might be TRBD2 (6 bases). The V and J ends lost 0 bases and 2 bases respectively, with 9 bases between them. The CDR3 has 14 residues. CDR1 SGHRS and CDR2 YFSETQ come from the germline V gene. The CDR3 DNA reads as TGCGCCAGCAGCTTGGCGGGAGAGACCTACGAGCAGTACTTC. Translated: CASSLAGETYEQYF.